This TCR beta chain comes out of a study of blood T cell repertoires in COVID-19. The germline V gene encodes CDR1 SGHTA and CDR2 FQGNSA. V was clipped by 1 base and J by 9 bases, with 13 bases between them. The CDR3 consists of 15 residues. TCRdb keeps only in-frame clones here, not all; method: immunoSEQ multiplex PCR. The sample holds around 150,000 clones, approximately 95% seen once. The V call is TRBV7-2, the J call TRBJ1-6; D is ambiguous. The receptor comes from a woman aged 45-65 years with acute or convalescent COVID-19. The specimen sequenced was peripheral blood. The CDR3 here is CASSLVSERSSPLHF. CDR3 bases: TGTGCCAGCAGCTTAGTTTCAGAACGCTCTTCACCCCTCCACTTT.